This entry lists 4 T cell receptor beta chains sequenced from one sample in a study of T-cell reconstitution after alpha-beta-depleted transplantation in children. Unique molecular identifiers were incorporated into the prepared TCRbeta library. Each CDR3 protein gets one entry after TCRdb re-called the PCR reads with MiXCR. The profile shows nearly 550,000 distinct CDR3 sequences, about 18% of them singletons. This specimen consisted of PBMCs from the stem cell graft donor, obtained from the stem cell graft. The receptors were gathered from a human donor who donated a stem cell graft to a child with acute lymphoblastic leukemia.

This clonotype has more than one count but fewer than ten. J is TRBJ2-1 and V is TRBV11-2; D is ambiguous. The V and J ends lost 1 base and 9 bases respectively, with 10 bases between them. CDR3 length equals 13 residues. Germline loops: CDR1 SGHAT, CDR2 FQNNGV. CDR3 nucleotides: TGTGCCAGCAGCTTAGCAGGCAGCCGTGAGCAGTTCTTC. It codes for CASSLAGSREQFF.

The chain couples TRBV18 to TRBJ1-2; a weak D match, TRBD1 (6 bases). From germline, CDR1 is KGHSH and CDR2 LQKENI. The CDR3 loop spans 17 amino acids. Trimming took 1 base from V and 4 from J, leaving 19 bases between them. CDR3 loop: CASSPLRDTKRGYGYTF. CDR3 nucleotide sequence: TGTGCCAGCTCACCACTCCGGGACACTAAACGGGGCTATGGCTACACCTTC.

In its sample, this clonotype was seen a few times. The gene calls are TRBV29-1 and TRBJ2-2; D unclear. The ends were cut back, 7 bases at V and 5 bases at J, with 5 bases in the middle. The CDR3 is 10 amino acids. Germline V gene data show CDR1 as SQVTM and CDR2 as ANQGSEA. The CDR3 loop is CSAFTGELFF. DNA of the CDR3: TGCAGCGCTTTTACCGGGGAGCTGTTTTTT.

This clonotype was detected ten times or more. The J gene is TRBJ1-1, the V gene TRBV5-8; tentative D call: TRBD1 (5 bases). CDR3 length: 14 amino acids. Between the trimmed V and J ends, which lost 0 bases and 5 bases, there was a span of 11 bases. CDR1 SGHTS and CDR2 YDEGEE come from the germline V gene. CDR3 DNA: TGTGCCAGCAGCTTGGTAGCAGGGAGGACTGAAGCTTTCTTT. It codes for CASSLVAGRTEAFF.